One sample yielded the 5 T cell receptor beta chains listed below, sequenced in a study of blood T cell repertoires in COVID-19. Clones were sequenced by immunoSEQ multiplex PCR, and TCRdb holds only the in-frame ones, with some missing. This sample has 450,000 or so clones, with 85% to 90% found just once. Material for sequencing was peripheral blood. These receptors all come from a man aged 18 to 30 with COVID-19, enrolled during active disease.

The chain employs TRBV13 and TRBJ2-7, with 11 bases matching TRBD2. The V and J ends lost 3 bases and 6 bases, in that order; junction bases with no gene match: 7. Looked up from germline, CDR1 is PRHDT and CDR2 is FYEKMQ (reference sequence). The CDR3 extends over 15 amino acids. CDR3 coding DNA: TGTGCCAGCAGCTTCATACTAGCGGGGGTTCTCGAGCAGTACTTC. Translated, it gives CASSFILAGVLEQYF.

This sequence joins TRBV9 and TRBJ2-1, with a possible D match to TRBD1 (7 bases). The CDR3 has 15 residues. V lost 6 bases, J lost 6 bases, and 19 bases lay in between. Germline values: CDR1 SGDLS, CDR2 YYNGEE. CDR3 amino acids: CASTPGGRAGNEQFF. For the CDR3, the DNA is TGTGCCAGCACCCCAGGGGGGCGGGCCGGCAATGAGCAGTTCTTC.

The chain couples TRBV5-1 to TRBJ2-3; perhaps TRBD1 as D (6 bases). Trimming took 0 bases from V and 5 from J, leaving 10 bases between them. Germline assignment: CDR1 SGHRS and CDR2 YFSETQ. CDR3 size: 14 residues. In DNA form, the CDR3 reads TGCGCCAGCAGCTTGGCCGCAGGGGTAGATACGCAGTATTTT. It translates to CASSLAAGVDTQYF.

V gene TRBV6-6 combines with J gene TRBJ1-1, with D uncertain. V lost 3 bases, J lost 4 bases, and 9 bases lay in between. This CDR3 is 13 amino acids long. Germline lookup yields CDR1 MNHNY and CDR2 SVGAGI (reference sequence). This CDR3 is CASSYRSGTEAFF. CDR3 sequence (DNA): TGTGCCAGCAGTTATAGGTCAGGCACTGAAGCTTTCTTT.

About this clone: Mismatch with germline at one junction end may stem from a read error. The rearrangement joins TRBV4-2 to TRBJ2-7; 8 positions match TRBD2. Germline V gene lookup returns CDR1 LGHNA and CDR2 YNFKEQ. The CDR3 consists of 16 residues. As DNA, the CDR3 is TGTGCCAGCAGCCAAGAGAAGGTGCGGGGGGCCTACGTGCAGTACTTC. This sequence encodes CASSQEKVRGAYVQYF.